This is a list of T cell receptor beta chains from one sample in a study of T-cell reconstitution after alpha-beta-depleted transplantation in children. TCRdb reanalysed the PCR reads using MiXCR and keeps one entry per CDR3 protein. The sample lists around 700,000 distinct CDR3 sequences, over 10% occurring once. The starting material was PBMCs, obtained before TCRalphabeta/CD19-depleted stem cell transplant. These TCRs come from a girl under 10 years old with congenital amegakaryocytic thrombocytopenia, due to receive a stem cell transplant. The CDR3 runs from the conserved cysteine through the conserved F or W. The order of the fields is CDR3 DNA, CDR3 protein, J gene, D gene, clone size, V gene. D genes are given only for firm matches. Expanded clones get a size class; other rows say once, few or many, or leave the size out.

TGCGCCAGCACCGGATGGCAGGGGAGTACCCAATCACAGTATTTT,CASTGWQGSTQSQYF,TRBJ2-3,.,few,TRBV5-1
TGCAGCGTTGATCACCTGAACGATGAGCAGTTCTTC,CSVDHLNDEQFF,TRBJ2-1,.,few,TRBV29-1
TGCGCCAGCAGCGGACAGGGTAGCACAGATACGCAGTATTTT,CASSGQGSTDTQYF,TRBJ2-3,TRBD1,many,TRBV5-1
TGTGCCAGCAGCTTAGCTCTAGACATTCAGTACTTC,CASSLALDIQYF,TRBJ2-4,.,few,TRBV11-2
TGCAGTGCTGTAAAGGTCGGAGGGAGGGACGACGAGCAGTACTTC,CSAVKVGGRDDEQYF,TRBJ2-7,TRBD2,.,TRBV20-1
TGCAGCGTGGAGGCCGGGTTCGAGCAGTTCTTC,CSVEAGFEQFF,TRBJ2-1,.,many,TRBV29-1
TGTGCCTGGAGGGATGGGCCGGCTCGAGATACGCAGTATTTT,CAWRDGPARDTQYF,TRBJ2-3,.,few,TRBV30
TGCAGTGCTGACCGGGACCCCTCTCACTCCGCCACCTATGGCTACACCTTC,CSADRDPSHSATYGYTF,TRBJ1-2,.,.,TRBV20-1
TGCGCCAGCAGCGAAATCGGGTGGAGGGAGCTGTTTTTT,CASSEIGWRELFF,TRBJ2-2,.,.,TRBV5-1
TGCAGTGCTAGAGGCCCGGGAGGGTTTGCAGATACGCAGTATTTT,CSARGPGGFADTQYF,TRBJ2-3,TRBD2,.,TRBV20-1
TGCGCCAGCAGCTTGCCGGGACTGGGACACAATGAGCAGTTCTTC,CASSLPGLGHNEQFF,TRBJ2-1,.,many,TRBV5-1
TGCAGTGCTAAATCTGTCAATGAGCAGTTCTTC,CSAKSVNEQFF,TRBJ2-1,.,many,TRBV20-1
TGCAGTGCTAGAGGTGGGGACATGAGCTACAATGAGCAGTTCTTC,CSARGGDMSYNEQFF,TRBJ2-1,.,.,TRBV20-1
TGTGCCAGCAGCTTTTGGACAGAGCAGTACTTC,CASSFWTEQYF,TRBJ2-7,.,.,TRBV7-2
TGTGCCACCAGCAGAGGCAGGGATAGCAATCAGCCCCAGCATTTT,CATSRGRDSNQPQHF,TRBJ1-5,.,.,TRBV15
TGTGCCACCACAGAACTAGCGGGAGGCACCGGGGAGCTGTTTTTT,CATTELAGGTGELFF,TRBJ2-2,TRBD2,many,TRBV7-6
TGCAGTGCTAGTGGGCTAGCGGCGTACATTGAGCAGTTCTTC,CSASGLAAYIEQFF,TRBJ2-1,TRBD2,few,TRBV20-1
TGTGCCAGCAGGGGACTAGCGGGACTCAATGAGCAGTTCTTC,CASRGLAGLNEQFF,TRBJ2-1,TRBD2,few,TRBV28
TGTGCCAGCAGTGAATCGTTGACAGATCGGAGACTCAGGCTGCCCAATGAGCAGTTCTTC,CASSESLTDRRLRLPNEQFF,TRBJ2-1,.,few,TRBV2
TGTTCCAGCAGCTTGAGGGTGGGTGTTTTGGTGGACTCCTACAATGAGCAGTTCTTC,CSSSLRVGVLVDSYNEQFF,TRBJ2-1,.,few,TRBV11-1
TGTGCCAGCAGTTTAAGGACCCCGACAGGGAGCAATCAGCCCCAGCATTTT,CASSLRTPTGSNQPQHF,TRBJ1-5,TRBD1,many,TRBV12-3/TRBV12-4
TGCGCCAGCATAAGCGGGAGGGCCAGCGATACGCAGTATTTT,CASISGRASDTQYF,TRBJ2-3,TRBD2,many,TRBV5-1
TGTGCCAGCTCACCAGGGTCCGAGACCCAGTACTTC,CASSPGSETQYF,TRBJ2-5,.,few,TRBV18
TGCGCCAGCAGCTTGTCCCCAAGCTACGAGCAGTACTTC,CASSLSPSYEQYF,TRBJ2-7,.,many,TRBV5-1
TGTGCCAGCAGCCACCCGGGGGCGGGGGACTATGGCTACACCTTC,CASSHPGAGDYGYTF,TRBJ1-2,.,.,TRBV7-9
TGCGCCAGCAGCCAGGGACTAGGAAAAGAGACCCAGTACTTC,CASSQGLGKETQYF,TRBJ2-5,TRBD2,.,TRBV4-1